The 26 T cell receptor beta chains in this list originate from one sample, sequenced in a study of beta chain features in type 1 diabetes. No antigen is known for these receptors. Study-wide findings and caveats: Moderate but significant shortening of TCRB CDR3s was recorded in all four CD4+ subsets from Type 1 diabetes patients.

The investigators reverse transcribed all of the isolated RNA, so they sequenced expressed TCRB transcripts. Clones were read by immunoSEQ multiplex PCR, and TCRdb kept only the in-frame ones, dropping some. Here the sample spans about 740,000 clones, roughly 13% being singletons. Material for sequencing was naive CD4+ T cells from blood. Receptors were obtained from a man younger than 35 with type 1 diabetes.

This clone has more than one count but fewer than ten. V gene TRBV15 combines with J gene TRBJ2-1; D uncertain. The CDR3 sequence is 11 residues long. Trimming shortened V by 11 bases and J by 12 bases, and 17 bases separated the two germline ends. Germline CDR1 reads LNHNV; CDR2 reads YYDKDF (reference sequence). DNA for the CDR3: TGTGCCCCCAAGGGAAGGAGCTCGCAGTTCTTC. Its protein product is CAPKGRSSQFF.

Regarding this clone: A read error may produce the germline difference seen at one junction end. This chain joins TRBV25-1 and TRBJ2-7; the match to TRBD1 covers 7 bases. This CDR3 region has 14 residues. Germline CDR1 reads MGHDK; CDR2 reads SYGVNS. For the CDR3, the DNA is TGTGCCAGCAGGAAGACAGGGAAATCCTCCGAGCAGTACTTC. It yields the protein CASRKTGKSSEQYF.

This clone was detected ten times or more. The chain employs TRBV14 and TRBJ2-1; possibly TRBD1 or TRBD2 for D (5 bases each). V lost 4 bases and J lost 4, with 8 bases in between. The CDR3 runs to 13 residues. CDR1 and CDR2 from the germline V gene are SGHDN and FVKESK. CDR3 sequence: CASSPGPYNEQFF. CDR3 sequence (DNA): TGTGCCAGCAGCCCGGGGCCTTACAATGAGCAGTTCTTC.

This clone has only a few counts. The J gene is TRBJ1-2, the V gene TRBV30; TRBD1 is a possible D gene (5 bases). Trimming removed 2 bases at V and 3 bases at J, with 10 bases between. The germline CDR1 and CDR2 sequences are GTSNPN and SVGIG (reference sequence). CDR3 length: 13 residues. This CDR3 is CAWSPDNHYGYTF. The CDR3 DNA sequence: TGTGCCTGGAGTCCGGACAATCACTATGGCTACACCTTC.

A few counts support this clone. The rearrangement joins TRBV4-1 to TRBJ2-7; 8 positions match TRBD1. The V gene end was trimmed by 5 bases and the J gene end by 2 bases; junction bases not matched to a gene: 8. This CDR3 is 15 amino acids long. Germline CDR1 and CDR2: MGHRA and YSYEKL. The CDR3 DNA is TGCGCCAGCAGCGCCGGACAGGGTCCAACCTACGAGCAGTACTTC. This sequence encodes CASSAGQGPTYEQYF.

This clone was picked up a small number of times. This rearrangement joins TRBV18 to TRBJ1-1, with 9 positions matching TRBD1. Germline V lookup: CDR1 KGHSH, CDR2 LQKENI. The CDR3 is 15 amino acids. With 1 base clipped from V and 5 bases from J, the junction kept 5 bases outside the gene matches. The CDR3 DNA reads TGTGCCAGCTCACCACGGACAGGGGAGCAAACTGAAGCTTTCTTT. Protein product: CASSPRTGEQTEAFF.

This chain's CDR3 is CASSLGENIQYF. CDR3 coding DNA: TGTGCCAGCAGTTTAGGTGAAAACATTCAGTACTTC. This rearrangement joins TRBV28 to TRBJ2-4; no clear D gene. V lost 2 bases and J 5 bases, leaving 4 bases between the germline ends. Germline CDR1 reads MDHEN; CDR2 reads SYDVKM. This CDR3 comprises 12 residues.

The V call is TRBV10-3, the J call TRBJ1-3; D is unresolved. In germline, CDR1 is ENHRY, CDR2 SYGVKD. CDR3 length: 14 residues. V gave up 3 bases and J gave up 1 base, with 7 bases separating them. CDR3: CAISDQTSGNTIYF. The CDR3 region has the DNA TGTGCCATCAGTGACCAGACATCTGGAAACACCATATATTTT.

This clone was recorded a few times. V gene TRBV10-3 combines with J gene TRBJ1-2; D not certain. CDR3 length: 14 amino acids. The germline V gene encodes CDR1 ENHRY and CDR2 SYGVKD. V lost 4 bases and J lost 1, with 10 bases in between. The CDR3 DNA is TGTGCCATCAGTGCTGGCCAACTTAACTATGGCTACACCTTC. It is translated as CAISAGQLNYGYTF.

The chain is built from TRBV5-4 and TRBJ1-6; maybe TRBD1 (6 bases). The length of the CDR3 is 14 residues. Looked up from germline, CDR1 is SGHNT and CDR2 is YYREEE (reference sequence). Deletions cut 4 bases from V and 8 bases from J, with 13 bases between. DNA of the CDR3: TGTGCCAGCAGCGGCGGACAGTTAGATTCACCCCTCCACTTT. Protein sequence: CASSGGQLDSPLHF.

V and J are TRBV18 and TRBJ2-3; D is perhaps TRBD1 (5 bases). This CDR3 spans 15 amino acids. Germline loops: CDR1 KGHSH, CDR2 LQKENI. Trimming pared 0 bases from V and 2 bases from J, leaving 9 bases between. The CDR3 region has the DNA TGTGCCAGCTCACCACCCAGGGCACTCACAGATACGCAGTATTTT. This codes for CASSPPRALTDTQYF.

This clone was observed a handful of times. V and J are TRBV7-2 and TRBJ2-1; 10 bases fit TRBD2. V lost 5 bases, J lost 4 bases, and 5 bases stayed unmatched. This CDR3 is 15 amino acids long. CDR1 is SGHTA, CDR2 FQGNSA, per germline. CDR3 region: CASSTQTSGYNEQFF. Written as DNA, the CDR3 is TGTGCCAGCAGCACACAGACTAGCGGGTACAATGAGCAGTTCTTC.

This clone was detected a few times. The chain joins TRBV11-2 to TRBJ1-2; D is uncertain. The CDR3 loop spans 14 amino acids. Per the germline V gene, CDR1 is SGHAT and CDR2 is FQNNGV. Trimming left V 0 bases short and J 2 bases short, with 7 bases between. CDR3: CASSLEGRNYGYTF. Written as DNA, the CDR3 is TGTGCCAGCAGCTTAGAGGGCAGGAACTATGGCTACACCTTC.

This clone was found a few times. This sequence joins TRBV29-1 and TRBJ1-1; D is undetermined. V was pared by 6 bases and J by 3 bases, with 17 bases between. The CDR3 is 14 residues long. Germline V lookup: CDR1 SQVTM, CDR2 ANQGSEA. Written as DNA, the CDR3 is TGCAGCGTCGGTGGCCTCGGGGAGGACACTGAAGCTTTCTTT. It translates to CSVGGLGEDTEAFF.

The chain links TRBV28 to TRBJ2-7; D is undetermined. The CDR3 is 13 amino acids. Trimming left V 3 bases short and J 3 bases short, with 9 bases between. Per the germline V gene, CDR1 is MDHEN and CDR2 is SYDVKM. The CDR3 DNA reads TGTGCCAGCAGTTTGCCACAGTTCTACGAGCAGTACTTC. Translating gives CASSLPQFYEQYF.

V and J are TRBV4-1 and TRBJ2-1; the D gene is possibly TRBD2 (5 bases). The CDR3 totals 15 residues. V shed 1 base and J shed 5 bases, with 12 bases lying between them. CDR1 and CDR2 (germline): MGHRA, YSYEKL. The CDR3 DNA reads TGCGCCAGCAGCCAAGTCGGGGAACCTAACAATGAGCAGTTCTTC. Translation gives CASSQVGEPNNEQFF.

This clone came up a few times. CDR3 loop: CASSSAWTGDNEQFF. CDR3 in DNA: TGTGCCAGCAGCTCGGCCTGGACCGGGGACAATGAGCAGTTCTTC. The chain is built from TRBV11-1 and TRBJ2-1, with D possibly matching TRBD2 (5 bases). Trimming stripped 4 bases from V and 5 bases from J, with 15 bases between. Germline assignment: CDR1 SGHAT and CDR2 FQDESV (reference sequence). This CDR3 contains 15 residues. Using reference TRBV11-1 and TRBJ2-1 for the parts outside the CDR3, the full variable domain is EAEVAQSPRYKITEKSQAVAFWCDPISGHATLYWYRQILGQGPELLVQFQDESVVDDSQLPKDRFSAERLKGVDSTLKIQPAELGDSAMYLCASSSAWTGDNEQFFGPGTRLTVL.

The rearrangement joins TRBV2 to TRBJ2-7, with 10 bases fitting TRBD2. The CDR3 spans 14 residues. The V segment lost 8 bases and the J segment 2 bases; nucleotides outside the gene matches: 6. The germline CDR1 and CDR2 sequences are SNHLY and FYNNEI. The CDR3 bases are TGTGCCAGCGAGTTTAGCGGGGGGACCTACGAGCAGTACTTC. This codes for CASEFSGGTYEQYF.

V gene TRBV5-1 combines with J gene TRBJ2-3, with 12 bases matching TRBD1. V dropped 4 bases and J dropped 0; count of bases not matched to a gene: 3. This CDR3 comprises 16 residues. The germline gives CDR1 SGHRS, CDR2 YFSETQ. The CDR3 DNA reads TGCGCCAGCAGCCCGGGACAGGGGGCTAGCACAGATACGCAGTATTTT. It specifies CASSPGQGASTDTQYF.

The chain uses TRBV29-1 and TRBJ2-3; 7 nucleotides match TRBD1. The CDR3 contains 14 residues. V lost 4 bases and J lost 0; bases outside the gene matches: 4. In germline, CDR1 is SQVTM, CDR2 ANQGSEA. The CDR3 DNA sequence: TGCAGCGTTGGACAGGGAATAAGCACAGATACGCAGTATTTT. It translates to CSVGQGISTDTQYF.

This clone was found a few times. The chain employs TRBV30 and TRBJ2-1; no firm D call. Germline assignment: CDR1 GTSNPN and CDR2 SVGIG (reference sequence). This CDR3 contains 12 residues. Deletions cut 5 bases from V and 5 bases from J, with 10 bases between. CDR3 DNA sequence: TGTGCCTGGTGCGCGGTCAACAATGAGCAGTTCTTC. Translating it yields CAWCAVNNEQFF.

This clone was recorded a few times. This chain links TRBV4-1 with TRBJ2-4, with 9 bases matching TRBD2. The CDR3 covers 17 residues. Germline assignment: CDR1 MGHRA and CDR2 YSYEKL. Trimming cost V 0 bases and J 0 bases; bases outside gene matches: 3. In DNA, the CDR3 is TGCGCCAGCAGCCAAGAAGGCGGGGGGGTAGCCAAAAACATTCAGTACTTC. It specifies CASSQEGGGVAKNIQYF.

This rearrangement joins TRBV29-1 to TRBJ2-5; 9 bases line up with TRBD1. There are 14 residues in the CDR3. Looked up from germline, CDR1 is SQVTM and CDR2 is ANQGSEA. V trimming: 7 bases; J trimming: 5 bases; junction bases outside the gene matches: 11. The chain's CDR3 is CSGTRTGAYETQYF. In DNA, the CDR3 is TGCAGCGGAACCCGGACAGGGGCCTACGAGACCCAGTACTTC.

This clone showed up just a few times. J is TRBJ1-5 and V is TRBV30; the D gene is possibly TRBD1 (6 bases). V lost 2 bases to trimming and J lost 2 bases, with 13 bases between them. Germline assignment: CDR1 GTSNPN and CDR2 SVGIG (reference sequence). The CDR3 is 15 residues long. The CDR3 sequence: CAWSYGGGGNQPQHF. CDR3 DNA: TGTGCCTGGAGTTACGGAGGGGGGGGCAATCAGCCCCAGCATTTT.

This chain links TRBV1 with TRBJ1-2. TRBV1 is a pseudogene. The CDR3 sequence is 14 residues long. The CDR3 protein is CTSSQRDSGYGYTF. The CDR3 region has the DNA TGCACCAGCAGCCAACGGGACTCCGGCTATGGCTACACCTTC.

For the CDR3, the DNA is TGTGCCAGCAGTCCAACAGTTAATGAAAAACTGTTTTTT. Translated, it gives CASSPTVNEKLFF. The gene calls are TRBV28 and TRBJ1-4; no clear D. CDR1 is MDHEN, CDR2 SYDVKM, per germline. The germline V and J ends were trimmed by 5 bases and 4 bases, with 8 bases remaining between them. CDR3 length: 13 amino acids.